One sample yielded the 18 T cell receptor beta chains listed below, sequenced in a study of regulatory T cells in long-lasting Graves disease. Time point noted: newly diagnosed GD, antithyroid drugs for less than 3 months. PBMC-derived RNA was used for the TCR library. In building TCR beta libraries, iRepertoire HTBI primers were used together with Arm-PCR of CDR3 regions. MiXCR was run by TCRdb on the multiplex PCR reads, yielding one entry per CDR3 protein. Seen here are about 560,000 distinct CDR3 sequences, more than 15% observed once, and the top ten hold 12%. The sample was also linked to a second study, of T cells in Graves' hyperthyroidism and ophthalmopathy.

The starting material was peripheral blood mononuclear cells (PBMCs), obtained at new diagnosis, from a patient treated with antithyroid drugs. The source of these receptors is a young man with Graves disease.

The chain joins TRBV24-1 to TRBJ2-2; TRBD2 matches at 10 bases. The V gene's germline CDR1 is KGHDR and CDR2 SFDVKD. This CDR3 is built from 17 residues. The V segment lost 12 bases and the J segment 2 bases; nucleotides outside the gene matches: 14. The CDR3 here is CAYSGRGNQGNTGELFF. As DNA, the CDR3 is TGTGCCTACAGCGGGAGGGGAAACCAGGGAAACACCGGGGAGCTGTTTTTT.

As concerns this clonotype: One base away lies a much larger clone, so this may be a sequencing read error. This chain uses TRBV12-3 or TRBV12-4 with TRBJ2-1; TRBD2 matches at 15 bases. This CDR3 comprises 16 residues. Here the CDR3 reads CASSNSGTSGRLEQSF. Here the CDR3 DNA reads TGTGCCAGCAGCAACTCCGGGACTAGCGGGAGGCTTGAGCAGTCCTTC.

This clonotype came up many times. V is TRBV2 and J is TRBJ1-5; 8 positions match TRBD1. Trimming took 5 bases from V and 7 from J; bases not matched to a gene: 10. CDR3 length: 15 amino acids. CDR1 and CDR2 from the germline V gene are SNHLY and FYNNEI. In nucleotides, the CDR3 is TGTGCCAGCAGTCCTGGACAGGGCCGAGGACAGCCCCAGCATTTT. Residues: CASSPGQGRGQPQHF.

This clonotype was detected ten times or more. The chain has TRBV11-2 and TRBJ2-2; D is unclear. This CDR3 comprises 15 residues. V gave up 4 bases and J gave up 4 bases, with 13 bases separating them. CDR1 is SGHAT and CDR2 is FQNNGV in the germline V gene. CDR3 region: CASSSAQTTTGELFF. The CDR3 DNA is TGTGCCAGCAGCTCCGCCCAGACAACCACCGGGGAGCTGTTTTTT.

V is TRBV7-3 and J is TRBJ2-1; the match to TRBD1 covers 8 bases. The CDR3 runs 15 residues. V shed 5 bases, J shed 3 bases, and the junction held 6 bases outside the gene matches. The germline V gene encodes CDR1 SGHTA and CDR2 FQGTGA. CDR3 protein: CASSIGQGFYNEQFF. The DNA for the CDR3 is TGTGCCAGCAGCATCGGACAGGGCTTCTACAATGAGCAGTTCTTC.

In its sample, this clonotype was seen a few times. The chain joins TRBV14 to TRBJ2-1; unclear D gene. V shed 1 base and J shed 4 bases, with 8 bases lying between them. Germline values: CDR1 SGHDN, CDR2 FVKESK. The CDR3 runs to 14 residues. CDR3 sequence reads: CASSQVGTYNEQFF. Here the CDR3 DNA reads TGTGCCAGCAGCCAAGTGGGCACTTACAATGAGCAGTTCTTC. Variable domain in full (rest from reference TRBV14 and TRBJ2-1): EAGVTQFPSHSVIEKGQTVTLRCDPISGHDNLYWYRRVMGKEIKFLLHFVKESKQDESGMPNNRFLAERTGGTYSTLKVQPAELEDSGVYFCASSQVGTYNEQFFGPGTRLTVL.

This clonotype was recorded at least ten times. This chain uses TRBV27 with TRBJ1-2, with D possibly TRBD1 on 5 matching bases. Germline V gives CDR1 MNHEY, CDR2 SMNVEV (reference sequence). The CDR3 loop spans 14 amino acids. V was trimmed by 5 bases and J by 4 bases, leaving 14 bases between them. The CDR3 DNA sequence: TGTGCCAGCAGTGACAATCCAGGGACCTATGGCTACACCTTC. Translating it yields CASSDNPGTYGYTF.

This clonotype was counted at least ten times. This rearrangement joins TRBV15 to TRBJ2-7, with D unresolved. Germline lookup yields CDR1 LNHNV and CDR2 YYDKDF (reference sequence). This CDR3 has 13 residues. Trimming stripped 0 bases from V and 4 bases from J, with 7 bases between. CDR3 nucleotide sequence: TGTGCCACCAGCAGAGATTTGCAATACGAGCAGTACTTC. It is translated as CATSRDLQYEQYF.

V and J are TRBV7-8 and TRBJ1-5; 8 bases agree with TRBD1. This CDR3 spans 17 amino acids. From germline, CDR1 is SGHVS and CDR2 FQNEAQ. The J segment lost 7 bases and the V segment lost 4 bases, leaving 15 bases of the junction unmatched. The CDR3 region has the DNA TGTGCCAGCAGCTCACAGGGGGACAGGAGAGATTTCCAGCCCCAGCATTTT. Protein sequence: CASSSQGDRRDFQPQHF.

The chain uses TRBV11-2 and TRBJ1-2; the D is unclear. CDR3 length equals 14 residues. V was shortened by 0 bases and J by 4 bases, with 9 bases between the two germline ends. Germline V gene lookup returns CDR1 SGHAT and CDR2 FQNNGV. In nucleotides, the CDR3 is TGTGCCAGCAGCTTAGATCTTGCCGTCTATGGCTACACCTTC. Encoded protein: CASSLDLAVYGYTF.

This clonotype was detected ten times or more. V is TRBV11-2 and J is TRBJ2-1; 11 bases map to TRBD2. The CDR3 extends over 15 amino acids. Germline V CDR1 and CDR2: SGHAT, FQNNGV. The junction had 5 bases not matched to a gene; V was cut back by 5 bases and J by 5 bases. The CDR3 nucleotides read TGTGCCAGCAGCCCGCATAGCGGGGGGGACAATGAGCAGTTCTTC. Its translation is CASSPHSGGDNEQFF.

The CDR3 reads CSARGGAGETQYF. The CDR3, as DNA: TGCAGTGCTAGGGGCGGAGCGGGGGAGACCCAGTACTTC. V and J are TRBV20-1 and TRBJ2-5; 7 bases are a match to TRBD2. The CDR3 loop spans 13 amino acids. Germline loops: CDR1 DFQATT, CDR2 SNEGSKA (reference sequence). The junction had 6 bases not matched to a gene; V was cut back by 3 bases and J by 5 bases.

This clonotype was found many times. The J gene is TRBJ2-7, the V gene TRBV28, with 13 bases lining up with TRBD2. Trimming cost V 3 bases and J 5 bases; bases outside gene matches: 13. This CDR3 has 18 amino acids. Germline V lookup: CDR1 MDHEN, CDR2 SYDVKM. DNA of the CDR3: TGTGCCAGCAGTTTCCCCGATCTACTAGCGGGAGGGTTGAACGAGCAGTACTTC. Translated, it gives CASSFPDLLAGGLNEQYF.

This clonotype was seen more than once but under ten times. The rearrangement joins TRBV6-2 or TRBV6-3 to TRBJ2-5; 7 positions match TRBD1. V dropped 6 bases and J dropped 2; count of bases not matched to a gene: 0. CDR1 is MNHEY and CDR2 is SVGEGT in the germline V gene. This CDR3 has 12 residues. CDR3 DNA sequence: TGTGCCAGCAGGACAGGGCAAGAGACCCAGTACTTC. Translation: CASRTGQETQYF.

The table lists this clonotype with many counts. The chain couples TRBV6-4 to TRBJ1-6; D not resolved. CDR1 MRHNA and CDR2 SNTAGT come from the germline V gene. With 6 bases removed from V and 9 bases from J, the gap between germline ends came to 15 bases. CDR3 size: 14 residues. The CDR3, as DNA: TGTGCCAGCAGCGCGAACCCGGGTCTTTCACCCCTCCACTTT. This codes for CASSANPGLSPLHF.

This clonotype has at least ten counts. V is TRBV7-2 and J is TRBJ2-3; D not resolved. The CDR3 covers 15 residues. V lost 4 bases and J lost 2, with 13 bases in between. CDR1 and CDR2 (germline): SGHTA, FQGNSA. This chain's CDR3 is CASSSRSSLTDTQYF. CDR3 coding DNA: TGTGCCAGCAGCTCCCGTTCAAGCCTCACAGATACGCAGTATTTT.

The sample holds many counts of this clonotype. The rearrangement joins TRBV20-1 to TRBJ2-7; 9 bases map to TRBD2. CDR1 DFQATT and CDR2 SNEGSKA come from the germline V gene (reference sequence). The CDR3 loop spans 12 amino acids. Trimming took 6 bases from V and 3 from J; bases not matched to a gene: 3. The CDR3 sequence: CSAATSGYEQYF. The CDR3 nucleotides read TGCAGTGCGGCGACTAGCGGCTACGAGCAGTACTTC.

This clonotype was picked up one time. The chain joins TRBV3-1 to TRBJ2-1; a possible D gene is TRBD2 (6 bases). This CDR3 contains 15 residues. V was shortened by 0 bases and J by 4 bases, with 10 bases between the two germline ends. CDR1 is LGHDT and CDR2 is YNNKEL in the germline V gene (reference sequence). CDR3 coding DNA: TGTGCCAGCAGCCAAGAGGGGGGAAGTTACAATGAGCAGTTCTTC. Translating gives CASSQEGGSYNEQFF.